This TCR beta chain was sequenced during a study of blood T cell repertoires in COVID-19 (dated by TCRdb to 2018 to 2020). With respect to the entire study: Collaborator samples came from the United States, Italy and Spain and covered acute and convalescent phases of COVID-19. The prospective study material was composed of cDNA or gDNA derived from T cells, B-cell-depleted T cells, or PBMCs. The dataset comprised deeply sampled blood TCRbeta repertoires from subjects exposed to, actively infected with, or recovered from COVID-19. A freely available public database, intended as a resource for researchers studying the immune response to SARS-CoV-2, is where the repertoires were released. The samples were drawn from two sources: the first 160 participants of the ongoing ImmuneRACE study, and fewer than 1,500 subjects contributed by 6 global collaborators. The sample metadata nearly always contained a de-identified subject ID, COVID-19 status, age in years and sex. HLA class I and class II types, where available, came from metadata supplied by the sample provider rather than from assay-based typing. Overall study results and their limits: The amount of clinical and demographic metadata varied by source and participant and was provided uncurated.

Participants in the prospective study were enrolled through a virtual design, were aged about 18 to 90 years, and lived in roughly 24 United States geographic areas. In the prospective study, cohorts were assigned on the basis of participant-reported clinical history obtained from a screening survey and a study questionnaire. For ImmuneRACE Cohort 3, a participant was defined as recovered based on two consecutive negative NP/OP PCR tests, clearance by a healthcare professional, or resolution of symptoms. In the prospective study, mobile phlebotomists collected whole blood, serum and a nasopharyngeal or oropharyngeal swab from each participant. Prospective study participants could optionally give additional blood draws and questionnaires over an approximately two-month period. Blood samples from the prospective study were shipped frozen or at room temperature prior to DNA extraction. Of note for this clone: Its antigen target is currently unknown. Base qualities are not at hand, and no much larger clone is one base apart.

Inclusive of the bounding cysteine and phenylalanine, the CDR3 is 18 residues long. The CDR3 DNA has 54 bases and is translated from base 1. V has 5 bases trimmed and J has 7 bases trimmed; junction bases matching no gene number 16. Sequences SGHTA (CDR1) and FQGNSA (CDR2) are obtained from the germline V gene. TCRbeta CDR3 regions were amplified from genomic DNA by means of the immunoSEQ Assay, a bias-controlled multiplex PCR. In the original analysis: The number of nucleated cells in each sample was estimated from the amplification of reference gene primers within the assay. Sequence reads were collapsed and filtered to measure the absolute abundance of every unique TCRbeta CDR3 rearrangement. Productive Simpson clonality was computed per sample as the square root of Simpson's diversity index over productive rearrangements. The immuneACCESS repertoire file appears here via TCRdb, limited to in-frame rearrangements. These files lack a portion of the clones; in checked studies, under half of the deficit traces to unresolved V genes, and the cause of the others is not known. The DNA gave D and trimming, while V, J and clone size come from that table. The sample table contains a few hundred thousand clones; only one count was recorded for roughly 89% of them. 6% of the sample is held by the ten biggest clonotypes.

This TCR was sampled from a woman aged 40 to 55 who had recovered from COVID-19. The sample consisted of PBMCs or T cells enriched from blood (not recorded which). The chain employs TRBV7-2 and TRBJ2-2; 10 bases in the junction line up with TRBD2. The DNA reads TGTGCCAGCAGCCTTGCCGGACTAGCGGAACCGAGGGGCGGGGAGCTGTTTTTT. It specifies CASSLAGLAEPRGGELFF.